Listed below are T cell receptor beta chains from one sample, sequenced in a study of PD-L1 blockade in urothelial cancer. Clones were read by immunoSEQ multiplex PCR, and TCRdb kept only the in-frame ones, dropping some. The table lists 95,000 or so clones, 87% of them singletons. Sequenced material: PBMCs, taken around atezolizumab (anti-PD-L1) treatment. These receptors came from a man between 60 and 75 years old with urothelial cancer. Both conserved end residues are part of each CDR3. Each record gives: V gene, J gene, clone size, CDR3 protein. For some rows the clone size is stated as once, few or many, or as a class when expanded; others skip it.

TRBV4-3	TRBJ2-7	few	CASSQEWDRKSYEQYF
TRBV12-5	TRBJ1-6	-	CASGVTGGAGGPPLHF
TRBV19	TRBJ2-5	once	CASSMKPPGGLWETQYF
TRBV30	TRBJ1-4	-	CAWSVGGDEKLFF
TRBV28	TRBJ1-3	-	CASNSLPAVSGNTIYF
TRBV19	TRBJ2-3	-	CASSRSSGTDTQYF
TRBV2	TRBJ1-1	-	CASSEDGGRTEAFF
TRBV5-6	TRBJ1-2	-	CASSLDRAAGGYTF
TRBV5-6	TRBJ1-3	-	CASSLRDRVENTIYF
TRBV10-3	TRBJ2-5	-	CAIGLEETQYF
TRBV5-4	TRBJ2-7	-	CASSLGGGAGYEQYF
TRBV18	TRBJ1-1	-	CASSPPAGTSEAFF
TRBV7-7	TRBJ2-5	-	CASSQKAETGQESQYF
TRBV10-3	TRBJ2-5	-	CATARGEETQYF
TRBV27	TRBJ2-7	-	CASSFRRTSGNPPEQYF
TRBV28	TRBJ1-2	-	CASRAGAGNGYTF
TRBV4-1	TRBJ2-1	-	CASSHFSGSVYNEQFF
TRBV2	TRBJ1-2	-	CARGLQGGYGYTF
TRBV30	TRBJ2-7	-	CAWSSDSSSYEQYF
TRBV9	TRBJ1-1	once	CASRPTGGTEAFF
TRBV18	TRBJ2-5	-	CASSLSGTPGETQYF
TRBV9	TRBJ2-7	-	CASSAGSGTGVPYEQYF
TRBV5-1	TRBJ1-1	-	CASTFQTGPPTEAFF
TRBV21-1	TRBJ2-2	-	CASRKRAGELFF
TRBV21-1	TRBJ2-3	-	CASSKTASTDTQYF
TRBV27	TRBJ1-2	-	CASSIDRRGLGGGYTF
TRBV5-4	TRBJ2-7	-	CASSLAQGPYEQYF
TRBV5-1	TRBJ1-2	-	CASSLVQGTDGYTF
TRBV18	TRBJ2-7	-	CASSPIQTYEQYF
TRBV10-3	TRBJ1-1	once	CAIRLGQGDTEAFF
TRBV6-4	TRBJ2-3	-	CASSDSPAGGTDTQYF
TRBV4-1	TRBJ2-3	-	CASSQDLGRGTDTQYF
TRBV19	TRBJ1-1	-	CASSIKAGGWNTEAFF
TRBV27	TRBJ2-3	once	CASSPLGGEGTDTQYF
TRBV2	TRBJ2-7	once	CASAKGTSGSRNEQYF
TRBV28	TRBJ2-5	-	CASSSATSGRAGETQYF
TRBV19	TRBJ2-2	-	CASSTGTGGYGELFF
TRBV6-5	TRBJ2-4	-	CASSPNRGAWNIQYF
TRBV7-9	TRBJ2-3	-	CASSPGTSGGHTDTQYF